This is a list of T cell receptor beta chains from one sample in a study of blood T cells in healthy people across ages. TCRdb ran MiXCR on the 5' RACE reads and lists one entry per CDR3 protein. The top ten clones hold about 20% of a sample with under 800,000 distinct CDR3 sequences, 35% to 45% of them seen once. Input material: blood. The receptor set was obtained from a woman in her fifties or sixties in good health. Both conserved end residues are part of each CDR3. Fields, in order: D gene, V gene, J gene, clone size, CDR3 protein, CDR3 DNA. D genes are given only for firm matches. Not all rows give a size; the values are once, few, many and, for expanded clones, a class.

>NA|TRBV27|TRBJ2-7|NA
CASSPSSGEVYNEQYF
TGTGCCAGCAGTCCATCGTCGGGAGAGGTATACAATGAGCAGTACTTC
>NA|TRBV5-6|TRBJ2-3|few
CASSRKMRQGQSTDTQYF
TGTGCCAGCAGCCGGAAGATGCGCCAAGGACAGAGCACAGATACGCAGTATTTT
>NA|TRBV7-2|TRBJ1-2|few
CASSLDGRQNYGYTF
TGTGCCAGCAGCTTAGATGGCAGGCAAAACTATGGCTACACCTTC
>NA|TRBV7-9|TRBJ2-7|NA
CASSLGAGHPRNEQYF
TGTGCCAGCAGCTTAGGGGCGGGACACCCAAGGAACGAGCAGTACTTC
>TRBD2|TRBV3-1|TRBJ2-1|NA
CAGSPLAGASTTAYNEQFF
TGTGCCGGCAGCCCCCTAGCGGGGGCCTCAACTACCGCGTACAATGAGCAGTTCTTC
>NA|TRBV3-1|TRBJ1-6|few
CASSQVSSYNSPLHF
TGTGCCAGCAGCCAAGTCTCGAGCTATAATTCACCCCTCCACTTT
>NA|TRBV9|TRBJ2-3|NA
CASSVGDSGGSDTQYF
TGTGCCAGCAGCGTAGGGGATAGCGGCGGCTCAGATACGCAGTATTTT
>TRBD2|TRBV20-1|TRBJ2-3|few
CSARENWGEGVTDTQYF
TGCAGTGCTAGAGAAAATTGGGGGGAGGGCGTCACAGATACGCAGTATTTT
>TRBD1|TRBV12-3/TRBV12-4|TRBJ2-5|once
CASSFLVQGARGETQYF
TGTGCCAGCAGTTTCCTCGTACAGGGGGCGCGGGGAGAGACCCAGTACTTC
>TRBD2|TRBV27|TRBJ2-3|NA
CASKLAGSTDTQYF
TGTGCCAGCAAACTAGCGGGAAGCACAGATACGCAGTATTTT
>NA|TRBV20-1|TRBJ2-5|few
CSAIRTVQETQYF
TGCAGTGCTATAAGGACAGTCCAAGAGACCCAGTACTTC
>NA|TRBV4-2|TRBJ2-7|many
CASSQSAPMIYEQYF
TGTGCCAGCAGCCAAAGTGCTCCTATGATTTACGAGCAGTACTTC
>TRBD2|TRBV29-1|TRBJ2-3|NA
CSVELAGSPDTQYF
TGCAGCGTTGAACTAGCGGGGTCTCCAGATACGCAGTATTTT
>TRBD2|TRBV6-5|TRBJ2-7|few
CASSYEAGVTYEQYF
TGTGCCAGCAGTTACGAGGCGGGAGTCACCTACGAGCAGTACTTC
>NA|TRBV19|TRBJ1-2|NA
CASSIQDGYTF
TGTGCCAGTAGTATCCAGGATGGCTACACCTTC
>TRBD1|TRBV30|TRBJ2-7|NA
CAWSGNFRDRGSYEQYF
TGTGCCTGGAGTGGAAATTTCCGGGACAGGGGATCCTACGAGCAGTACTTC
>TRBD1|TRBV4-1|TRBJ1-5|NA
CASSQAERTGGQPQHF
TGCGCCAGCAGCCAAGCAGAGAGGACAGGTGGTCAGCCCCAGCATTTT
>NA|TRBV7-3|TRBJ2-3|NA
CASSSDCSSTGTQYF
TGTGCCAGCAGCTCGGATTGTTCTAGCACAGGTACGCAGTATTTT
>NA|TRBV11-2|TRBJ2-5|many
CASSFPGLETQYF
TGTGCCAGCAGCTTTCCGGGACTAGAGACCCAGTACTTC
>TRBD2|TRBV5-1|TRBJ2-5|NA
CASSPNGLAGSTRKTQYF
TGCGCCAGCAGCCCGAACGGACTAGCGGGTTCCACGAGAAAGACCCAGTACTTC
>TRBD2|TRBV12-3/TRBV12-4|TRBJ2-3|NA
CASVPGERGGTDTQYF
TGTGCCAGCGTCCCGGGGGAGCGGGGGGGAACAGATACGCAGTATTTT
>TRBD2|TRBV10-3|TRBJ2-3|many
CAISESRLAGRGDTQYF
TGTGCCATCAGTGAGTCTCGGCTAGCGGGGCGGGGAGATACGCAGTATTTT
>NA|TRBV6-2/TRBV6-3|TRBJ1-2|few
CASVERDYGYTF
TGTGCCTCGGTTGAGAGGGACTATGGCTACACCTTC
>NA|TRBV11-2|TRBJ1-1|NA
CASSLGSGAEAFF
TGTGCCAGCAGCTTAGGGTCCGGGGCTGAAGCTTTCTTT
>NA|TRBV10-3|TRBJ2-7|NA
CAISSTGLAYEQYF
TGTGCCATCAGTTCGACAGGCCTTGCCTACGAGCAGTACTTC
>NA|TRBV7-9|TRBJ2-7|few
CASSPPTGLTQYF
TGTGCCAGCAGCCCACCAACGGGCCTTACCCAGTACTTC
>TRBD1|TRBV2|TRBJ1-5|NA
CASSEEEGGADQPQHF
TGTGCCAGCAGTGAAGAAGAAGGGGGCGCGGACCAGCCCCAGCATTTT
>TRBD2|TRBV3-1|TRBJ2-1|NA
CASSQAGVIYNEQFF
TGTGCCAGCAGCCAGGCGGGAGTGATCTACAATGAGCAGTTCTTC
>TRBD2|TRBV20-1|TRBJ2-5|many
CSARDSSGRAGKTQYF
TGCAGTGCTAGAGATTCCAGCGGGAGGGCCGGGAAGACCCAGTACTTC
>NA|TRBV29-1|TRBJ1-2|few
CSVHQGNYGYTF
TGCAGCGTCCATCAGGGAAACTATGGCTACACCTTC
>NA|TRBV29-1|TRBJ1-1|NA
CSFLGGVTEAFF
TGCAGCTTTTTGGGGGGAGTCACTGAAGCTTTCTTT
>NA|TRBV30|TRBJ2-4|few
CAWTPGGAAKNIQYF
TGTGCCTGGACCCCCGGGGGCGCGGCCAAAAACATTCAGTACTTC
>TRBD2|TRBV20-1|TRBJ2-7|NA
CSAGRLAVLYF
TGCAGTGCCGGGAGGCTAGCGGTGTTGTACTTC
>TRBD2|TRBV5-1|TRBJ2-1|many
CASSLTGGSSYNEQFF
TGCGCCAGCAGCCTGACTGGCGGGAGCTCCTACAATGAGCAGTTCTTC
>NA|TRBV6-5|TRBJ2-7|NA
CASSYRPDSPSYEQYF
TGTGCCAGCAGTTACCGCCCGGACAGCCCCTCCTACGAGCAGTACTTC
>NA|TRBV7-9|TRBJ1-2|NA
CASSSIGAGFTFYGYTF
TGTGCCAGCAGCTCAATTGGGGCAGGGTTTACCTTCTATGGCTACACCTTC
>TRBD1|TRBV20-1|TRBJ1-2|few
CSARVGQGAGYTF
TGCAGTGCTAGAGTAGGACAGGGGGCTGGCTACACCTTC
>NA|TRBV6-1|TRBJ1-5|few
CASSEPTEGWRNQPQHF
TGTGCCAGCAGTGAACCGACGGAAGGATGGCGGAATCAGCCCCAGCATTTT
>TRBD2|TRBV5-1|TRBJ2-1|NA
CASSLPTTSGGNNEQFF
TGCGCCAGCAGCCTACCGACGACCAGCGGGGGTAACAATGAGCAGTTCTTC
>TRBD1|TRBV12-3/TRBV12-4|TRBJ1-2|many
CASSYGQGFYGYTF
TGTGCCAGCAGTTACGGACAGGGCTTTTATGGCTACACCTTC
>NA|TRBV29-1|TRBJ2-1|many
CSVAGLSYNEQFF
TGCAGCGTAGCCGGACTATCCTACAATGAGCAGTTCTTC
>TRBD2|TRBV11-1|TRBJ2-7|NA
CASSATSGGPYEQYF
TGTGCCAGCAGCGCAACTAGCGGGGGACCCTACGAGCAGTACTTC
>NA|TRBV25-1|TRBJ2-7|few
CASSRGQGSNEQYF
TGTGCCAGCAGCCGAGGGCAGGGATCCAACGAGCAGTACTTC
>TRBD2|TRBV12-3/TRBV12-4|TRBJ2-1|many
CASSLSGRGDEQFF
TGTGCCAGCAGTCTTAGCGGGAGGGGTGATGAGCAGTTCTTC
>NA|TRBV28|TRBJ2-7|few
CASSHLLGHETYEQYF
TGTGCCAGCAGTCATCTCCTCGGACACGAGACCTACGAGCAGTACTTC
>NA|TRBV7-9|TRBJ2-7|NA
CASSSKTVSYEQYF
TGTGCCAGCAGCTCCAAAACCGTGTCCTACGAGCAGTACTTC
>TRBD1|TRBV20-1|TRBJ1-1|NA
CSARGTGDFGGAFF
TGCAGTGCTAGAGGGACAGGCGATTTCGGTGGAGCTTTCTTT
>TRBD1|TRBV4-2|TRBJ2-7|NA
CASSQVGTGVREQYF
TGTGCCAGCAGCCAAGTTGGGACAGGGGTCCGCGAGCAGTACTTC
>TRBD2|TRBV20-1|TRBJ2-7|NA
CSASGGFTYEQYF
TGCAGTGCTAGCGGGGGGTTTACCTACGAGCAGTACTTC
>TRBD1|TRBV25-1|TRBJ1-4|NA
CASSASRRGQMIEKLFF
TGTGCCAGCAGTGCCTCGCGCCGGGGACAGATGATCGAAAAACTGTTTTTT
>NA|TRBV7-3|TRBJ2-7|NA
CASSLKADPSYEQYF
TGTGCCAGCAGCTTAAAGGCAGATCCCTCCTACGAGCAGTACTTC
>NA|TRBV20-1|TRBJ2-7|NA
CSARDKTAHYEQYF
TGCAGTGCTAGAGATAAAACAGCCCATTACGAGCAGTACTTC
>TRBD1|TRBV27|TRBJ1-2|NA
CASSSGRTGTNYGYTF
TGTGCCAGCAGTTCAGGGCGGACAGGGACTAACTATGGCTACACCTTC